The 5 T cell receptor beta chains reported below all come from one sample, sequenced in a study of shared clonotypes between healthy human individuals. The assay was immunoSEQ multiplex PCR, and TCRdb's table has in-frame clones only and misses some. In the table there are some 1 million clones, about 70% of which are singletons. Sequencing was done on a sample of memory CD4+ T cells sorted from blood. Subset given: CD45RA-negative fraction. Receptors were obtained from a man aged 18 to 29 in good health.

The gene calls are TRBV28 and TRBJ1-1; D is perhaps TRBD1 (6 bases). CDR3 length equals 14 residues. The germline V gene encodes CDR1 MDHEN and CDR2 SYDVKM. Deletions cut 6 bases from V and 4 bases from J, with 15 bases between. CDR3 in amino acids: CASSSGAGATEAFF. Here the CDR3 DNA reads TGTGCCAGCAGCTCCGGGGCGGGGGCCACTGAAGCTTTCTTT.

This chain connects TRBV7-8 to TRBJ1-6, with D uncertain. The ends were cut back, 5 bases at V and 11 bases at J, with 13 bases in the middle. The CDR3 runs 13 residues. In germline, CDR1 is SGHVS, CDR2 FQNEAQ. For the CDR3, the DNA is TGTGCCAGCAGCCCCATCACAGAGACACCCCTCCACTTT. The encoded protein is CASSPITETPLHF.

This clone was counted only a few times. The chain employs TRBV7-9 and TRBJ1-4, with TRBD1 as a possible D gene (5 bases). V shed 1 base and J shed 7 bases, with 19 bases lying between them. Germline V gene lookup returns CDR1 SEHNR and CDR2 FQNEAQ (reference sequence). This CDR3 region has 17 residues. CDR3 in DNA: TGTGCCAGCAGCTTAGGCACCCCGAGGGGAGGGAGTGAAAAACTGTTTTTT. Translation gives CASSLGTPRGGSEKLFF.

The V and J genes are TRBV30 and TRBJ2-2; TRBD1 matches at 7 bases. V lost 3 bases, J lost 5 bases, and 6 bases stayed unmatched. Germline CDR1 reads GTSNPN; CDR2 reads SVGIG (reference sequence). CDR3 length: 14 amino acids. This CDR3 is CAWSPGRGTGELFF. The CDR3 nucleotides read TGTGCCTGGAGCCCAGGCAGGGGGACCGGGGAGCTGTTTTTT.

The genes are TRBV29-1 and TRBJ1-4, with D uncertain. Germline values: CDR1 SQVTM, CDR2 ANQGSEA. Deletions cut 4 bases from V and 4 bases from J, with 7 bases between. CDR3 length: 12 residues. Here the CDR3 reads CSVGRVNEKLFF. CDR3 in DNA: TGCAGCGTTGGGAGGGTTAATGAAAAACTGTTTTTT.